Listed below are T cell receptor beta chains from one sample, sequenced in a study of CD8 T cells in ankylosing spondylitis. TCRdb itself ran the 5' RACE reads through MiXCR, one entry per CDR3 protein. The sample yields around 250,000 distinct CDR3 sequences, approximately 20% seen once. The sample taken for sequencing was blood, either unsorted or a sorted T cell fraction (not recorded which). These receptor sequences come from a male donor with ankylosing spondylitis or in good health (not recorded which). Both conserved end residues are part of each CDR3. A D gene is named only where the DNA matches it firmly. Size tells how often a clone was seen (once, few, many) or the class of an expanded clone, and some rows leave it out.

D	V	J	size	DNA	CDR3
-	TRBV20-1	TRBJ2-7	-	TGCAGTGCTAGAGATCCGGGACAAGACTACGAGCAGTACTTC	CSARDPGQDYEQYF
-	TRBV5-6	TRBJ2-1	few	TGTGCCAGCAGCTGGGGTCAGATCTACAATGAGCAGTTCTTC	CASSWGQIYNEQFF
TRBD2	TRBV20-1	TRBJ2-5	many	TGCAGTGCTAGAGGCCTAGGGACTAGCGAAGAGACCCAGTACTTC	CSARGLGTSEETQYF
-	TRBV12-3/TRBV12-4	TRBJ2-7	-	TGTGCCAGCAGCCCCGATTTGGCCTACTACGAGCAGTACTTC	CASSPDLAYYEQYF
-	TRBV29-1	TRBJ2-6	-	TGCAGCGTTGCTGGACCTACTAGCTCTGGGGCCAACGTCCTGACTTTC	CSVAGPTSSGANVLTF
-	TRBV20-1	TRBJ1-3	-	TGCAGTGCTAATGACGGGAGCTCTGGAAACACCATATATTTT	CSANDGSSGNTIYF
-	TRBV5-1	TRBJ2-1	-	TGCGCCAGCAGTCATGACTGGGGGAATGAGCAGTTCTTC	CASSHDWGNEQFF
TRBD2	TRBV4-1	TRBJ2-7	many	TGCGCCAGCAGCCAAGATGGGACTAGCGCCTACTACGAGCAGTACTTC	CASSQDGTSAYYEQYF
TRBD1	TRBV10-3	TRBJ2-7	-	TGTGCCATCAGGGAACAGGGGAACTACGAGCAGTACTTC	CAIREQGNYEQYF
-	TRBV4-3	TRBJ1-5	few	TGCGCCAGCAGCCAAGGGGTGGCAGGGGAGTATAGCAATCAGCCCCAGCATTTT	CASSQGVAGEYSNQPQHF
-	TRBV4-1	TRBJ1-1	many	TGCGCCAGCAGCTCTCCCGGCAGTCCTGAAGCTTTCTTT	CASSSPGSPEAFF
TRBD1	TRBV5-5	TRBJ2-7	few	TGTGCCAGCAGCCCTGGGACAGGGGAACCCTACGAGCAGTACTTC	CASSPGTGEPYEQYF
TRBD2	TRBV20-1	TRBJ2-7	many	TGCAGTGCTAGCGGGACTAGCGACTACGAGCAGTACTTC	CSASGTSDYEQYF
-	TRBV10-3	TRBJ1-2	few	TGTGCCATCAGTGATGGCAGGGTACAAAAGAGTGGCTACACCTTC	CAISDGRVQKSGYTF
TRBD2	TRBV12-3/TRBV12-4	TRBJ2-3	-	TGTGCCAGCAGTTTAGTACTAGCGGAGCCTTTAGATACGCAGTATTTT	CASSLVLAEPLDTQYF
-	TRBV27	TRBJ2-1	-	TGTGCCAGCAGCTTGGGGGACTTCTACAATGAGCAGTTCTTC	CASSLGDFYNEQFF
-	TRBV12-3/TRBV12-4	TRBJ2-3	few	TGTGCCAGCAGTTTATCGGGGGTAGATACGCAGTATTTT	CASSLSGVDTQYF
TRBD2	TRBV5-6	TRBJ2-1	few	TGTGCCAGCAGCTCACGACTAGCGGGAGGGCCTATGGATGAGCAGTTCTTC	CASSSRLAGGPMDEQFF
-	TRBV4-1	TRBJ2-7	few	TGCGCCAGCAGCCAAGAATGGTCAAAAGATTACGAGCAGTACTTC	CASSQEWSKDYEQYF
-	TRBV29-1	TRBJ2-5	many	TGCAGCGTTGACGAGGGAAGGGAGACCCAGTACTTC	CSVDEGRETQYF
TRBD2	TRBV29-1	TRBJ2-1	many	TGCAGCGTTCACGGACTAGCATCGGATGGTGAGCAGTTCTTC	CSVHGLASDGEQFF
-	TRBV6-5	TRBJ2-2	-	TGTGCCAGCAGTTATGGGCTAGCGAGGGACTCCGGGGAGCTGTTTTTT	CASSYGLARDSGELFF
TRBD1	TRBV15	TRBJ2-6	-	TGTGCCACGCGACAGGGGGCTCGTTCTGGGGCCAACGTCCTGACTTTC	CATRQGARSGANVLTF